What follows are 11 T cell receptor beta chains derived from one specimen sequenced in a study of blood T cell repertoires in COVID-19. Some clones are missing from TCRdb's copy, which holds only in-frame ones; the method was immunoSEQ multiplex PCR. Among 250,000 to 300,000 clones listed, about four fifths were seen once. What was sequenced was PBMCs or T cells enriched from blood (not recorded which). The receptors originated from a man aged 35 to 55 who had been exposed to COVID-19.

In the case of this clone: One end of the junction does not line up with germline, which may come from a read error. The chain employs TRBV3-1 (or the pseudogene TRBV3-2) and TRBJ1-1, with 9 positions matching TRBD1. Germline loops: CDR1 LGHDT, CDR2 YNNKEL (reference sequence). This CDR3 spans 14 amino acids. The DNA of the CDR3 is TGTGCCAGCAGGGGGACAGGGACGAACACTAAAGCTTTCTTT. Encoded protein: CASRGTGTNTKAFF.

The genes are TRBV5-1 and TRBJ1-1; D unresolved. The ends were cut back, 4 bases at V and 1 base at J, with 17 bases in the middle. Germline V gene sequence: CDR1 SGHRS, CDR2 YFSETQ. The CDR3 has 16 amino acids. The CDR3 nucleotides read TGCGCCAGCAGCCTACGAGGACTAACCGGGAACACTGAAGCTTTCTTT. It yields the protein CASSLRGLTGNTEAFF.

The chain has TRBV6-2 or TRBV6-3 and TRBJ1-1; D not resolved. The CDR3 spans 14 residues. The V end lost 6 bases, the J end lost 4 bases, and 15 bases lay between the germline ends. Germline loops: CDR1 MNHEY, CDR2 SVGEGT. CDR3 bases: TGTGCCAGCAGCCATTCCAAGACGGGCACTGAAGCTTTCTTT. It is translated as CASSHSKTGTEAFF.

The chain combines TRBV18 with TRBJ2-5; maybe TRBD2 (6 bases). The ends were cut back, 3 bases at V and 5 bases at J, with 13 bases in the middle. The CDR3 totals 14 residues. Germline V lookup: CDR1 KGHSH, CDR2 LQKENI. This CDR3 reads CASSPAGRTETQYF. The CDR3 DNA follows: TGTGCCAGCTCACCCGCGGGGCGGACGGAGACCCAGTACTTC.

The rearrangement uses TRBV7-9 and TRBJ2-7, with D possibly matching TRBD1 (6 bases). This CDR3 is 13 amino acids long. The V end was cut by 4 bases, the J end by 4 bases, with 11 bases between. In germline, CDR1 is SEHNR, CDR2 FQNEAQ (reference sequence). The CDR3 is CASSWQGRYEQYF. CDR3 sequence (DNA): TGTGCCAGCAGCTGGCAGGGGCGGTACGAGCAGTACTTC.

The chain uses TRBV13 and TRBJ2-1, with 10 positions matching TRBD1. Per the germline V gene, CDR1 is PRHDT and CDR2 is FYEKMQ (reference sequence). This CDR3 comprises 16 residues. The V and J ends lost 8 bases and 7 bases, in that order; junction bases with no gene match: 14. CDR3 residues: CASEGSRDRGKNEQFF. CDR3 bases: TGTGCCAGCGAAGGCTCGAGGGACAGGGGTAAAAATGAGCAGTTCTTC.

This clone was seen at least ten times. The chain combines TRBV6-5 with TRBJ1-2; unclear D gene. Germline V lookup: CDR1 MNHEY, CDR2 SVGAGI. The CDR3 sequence is 14 residues long. V was trimmed by 0 bases and J by 8 bases, leaving 13 bases between them. This chain's CDR3 is CASSYSWRAKGYTF. CDR3 sequence (DNA): TGTGCCAGCAGTTACTCATGGCGGGCGAAAGGCTACACCTTC.

The V gene is TRBV5-1, the J gene TRBJ1-2, with D possibly being TRBD1 (5 bases). The CDR3 has 14 amino acids. The V end lost 4 bases, the J end lost 2 bases, and 12 bases lay between the germline ends. Germline loops: CDR1 SGHRS, CDR2 YFSETQ. CDR3 sequence (DNA): TGCGCCAGCAGCCTAGCGGGGGACAACTATGGCTACACCTTC. Protein: CASSLAGDNYGYTF. The full variable domain, rest sourced from reference TRBV5-1 and TRBJ1-2, is KAGVTQTPRYLIKTRGQQVTLSCSPISGHRSVSWYQQTPGQGLQFLFEYFSETQRNKGNFPGRFSGRQFSNSRSEMNVSTLELGDSALYLCASSLAGDNYGYTFGSGTRLTVV.

This chain joins TRBV6-5 and TRBJ1-5; no firm D call. Germline lookup yields CDR1 MNHEY and CDR2 SVGAGI. The CDR3 length is 14 residues. V was pared by 6 bases and J by 4 bases, with 13 bases between. The CDR3 protein is CASRMTSPNQPQHF. CDR3 sequence (DNA): TGTGCCAGCAGGATGACAAGTCCAAATCAGCCCCAGCATTTT.

This clone is a singleton in its sample. This rearrangement joins TRBV30 to TRBJ2-7, with a possible D match to TRBD2 (6 bases). The germline gives CDR1 GTSNPN, CDR2 SVGIG (reference sequence). This CDR3 spans 13 amino acids. V lost 8 bases, J lost 4 bases, and 18 bases lay in between. The CDR3 loop reads CARQGGPGYEQYF. The CDR3 DNA sequence: TGTGCCCGGCAAGGAGGGCCGGGTTACGAGCAGTACTTC.

This chain links TRBV27 with TRBJ1-1; D call uncertain. Trimming shortened V by 7 bases and J by 8 bases, and 11 bases separated the two germline ends. This CDR3 comprises 11 residues. Germline assignment: CDR1 MNHEY and CDR2 SMNVEV (reference sequence). The CDR3 is CASTQNQEAFF. The CDR3, as DNA: TGTGCCAGCACCCAAAATCAGGAAGCTTTCTTT.